Presented here are 9 T cell receptor beta chains from one specimen sequenced in a study of T cells in localized non-small cell lung cancer. TCRdb's copy holds only in-frame clones and misses some; the assay was immunoSEQ multiplex PCR. Of over 70,000 clones in the sample, more than 75% were seen once. Sample: PBMCs, taken before any cancer treatment. These receptors were collected from a woman aged 35 to 70 with stage II squamous cell lung carcinoma.

This chain uses TRBV19 with TRBJ1-1, with D maybe TRBD1 (5 bases). There are 13 residues in the CDR3. CDR1 and CDR2 (germline): LNHDA, SQIVND (reference sequence). The V and J ends lost 4 bases and 6 bases respectively, with 12 bases between them. The CDR3 DNA sequence: TGTGCCAGTAGTAGGCCCCAGGGTGCTGAAGCTTTCTTT. This codes for CASSRPQGAEAFF.

The genes are TRBV10-1 and TRBJ2-1, with 11 bases that match TRBD2. From germline, CDR1 is WNHNN and CDR2 SYGVQD (reference sequence). The CDR3 contains 17 residues. V dropped 2 bases and J dropped 8; count of bases not matched to a gene: 11. CDR3: CASSEKVAGGSMDEQFF. The CDR3 DNA reads as TGCGCCAGCAGTGAGAAGGTAGCGGGAGGGTCTATGGATGAGCAGTTCTTC.

V is TRBV10-1 and J is TRBJ1-1, with 8 bases identical to TRBD1. This CDR3 has 14 residues. Germline V gene lookup returns CDR1 WNHNN and CDR2 SYGVQD (reference sequence). V lost 6 bases and J lost 1; bases outside the gene matches: 4. CDR3: CASRATGANTEAFF. The CDR3 nucleotides are TGCGCCAGCAGGGCGACAGGGGCGAACACTGAAGCTTTCTTT.

The genes are TRBV19 and TRBJ1-5; D is undetermined. V was clipped by 8 bases and J by 11 bases, with 10 bases between them. The CDR3 contains 10 residues. Germline loops: CDR1 LNHDA, CDR2 SQIVND (reference sequence). The CDR3 DNA is TGTGCCAGTGGGAGCGGGGCCCAGCATTTT. Protein product: CASGSGAQHF.

The chain joins TRBV7-2 to TRBJ1-5, with D possibly matching TRBD1 (5 bases). The ends were cut back, 5 bases at V and 11 bases at J, with 22 bases in the middle. Germline V gives CDR1 SGHTA, CDR2 FQGNSA. The CDR3 spans 15 residues. The CDR3 sequence: CASSRNAGLTVSQHF. The CDR3 bases are TGTGCCAGCAGCCGCAACGCAGGGCTTACCGTCTCCCAGCATTTT.

The genes are TRBV6-1 and TRBJ1-4; the D gene is possibly TRBD1 (5 bases). V was clipped by 4 bases and J by 3 bases, with 6 bases between them. Germline CDR1 and CDR2: MNHNS and SASEGT. There are 13 residues in the CDR3. Here the CDR3 reads CASSGQPNEKLFF. In DNA, the CDR3 is TGTGCCAGCAGTGGACAGCCTAATGAAAAACTGTTTTTT.

The chain employs TRBV27 and TRBJ1-5; D is uncertain. Germline assignment: CDR1 MNHEY and CDR2 SMNVEV (reference sequence). The CDR3 extends over 12 amino acids. V shed 2 bases and J shed 6 bases, with 5 bases lying between them. This CDR3 reads CASSLRGQPQHF. CDR3 sequence (DNA): TGTGCCAGCAGTTTACGGGGTCAGCCCCAGCATTTT.

The V and J genes are TRBV5-4 and TRBJ2-3; D uncertain. Looked up from germline, CDR1 is SGHNT and CDR2 is YYREEE (reference sequence). This CDR3 has 13 residues. Trimming removed 7 bases at V and 6 bases at J, with 15 bases between. The CDR3 DNA sequence: TGTGCCAGCCATCGCCGTGGGCCTGATACGCAGTATTTT. Protein sequence: CASHRRGPDTQYF.

The rearrangement links TRBV19 to TRBJ2-1; 7 nucleotides align to TRBD1. Trimming at V came to 4 bases and at J to 5 bases, leaving 8 bases not matched to a gene. Germline V CDR1 and CDR2: LNHDA, SQIVND (reference sequence). This CDR3 is 15 amino acids long. In DNA, the CDR3 is TGTGCCAGTAGTAGACCAGGACAGGTCGACAATGAGCAGTTCTTC. It codes for CASSRPGQVDNEQFF.